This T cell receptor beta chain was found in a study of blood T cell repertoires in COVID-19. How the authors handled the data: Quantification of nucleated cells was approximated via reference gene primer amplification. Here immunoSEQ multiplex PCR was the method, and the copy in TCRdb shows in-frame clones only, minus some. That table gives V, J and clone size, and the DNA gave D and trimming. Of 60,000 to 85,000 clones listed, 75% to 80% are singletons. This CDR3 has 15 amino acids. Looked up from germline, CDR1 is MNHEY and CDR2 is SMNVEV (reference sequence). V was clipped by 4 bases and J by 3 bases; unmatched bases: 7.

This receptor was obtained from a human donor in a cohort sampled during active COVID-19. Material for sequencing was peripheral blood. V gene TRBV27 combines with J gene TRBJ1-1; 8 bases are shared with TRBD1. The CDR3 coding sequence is TGTGCCAGCAGTTCAGATCAGGGGGCCGACACTGAAGCTTTCTTT. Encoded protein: CASSSDQGADTEAFF.